One sample yielded the 3 T cell receptor beta chains listed below, sequenced in a study of blood T cells in healthy people across ages. A J-beta primer mix and a sample-barcoded 5' primer were used in a second PCR of about 6 to 12 cycles. TCRdb reanalysed the 5' RACE reads using MiXCR and keeps one entry per CDR3 protein. The sample includes just over 800,000 distinct CDR3 sequences, approximately 59% of them seen just once. The sequenced sample consisted of blood. All receptors derive from a young man in good health.

This clonotype was found once. CDR3 bases: TGTGCCAGCAGCGGGGGGTGGCTTAACACAGATACGCAGTATTTT. Translation gives CASSGGWLNTDTQYF. V gene TRBV11-2 combines with J gene TRBJ2-3; TRBD2 might be the D (6 bases). Germline V CDR1 and CDR2: SGHAT, FQNNGV. This CDR3 has 15 amino acids. Trimming stripped 5 bases from V and 2 bases from J, with 14 bases between.

This clonotype was observed a few times. CDR3 amino acids: CAAQGTGGIEQFF. DNA for the CDR3: TGTGCCGCCCAAGGGACAGGGGGGATTGAGCAGTTCTTC. The rearrangement uses TRBV10-3 and TRBJ2-1; 11 positions match TRBD1. Trimming cost V 11 bases and J 9 bases; bases outside gene matches: 9. Germline lookup yields CDR1 ENHRY and CDR2 SYGVKD. The CDR3 loop spans 13 amino acids.

This clonotype was detected a few times. The V and J genes are TRBV7-2 and TRBJ2-7; 10 nucleotides align to TRBD2. V lost 5 bases to trimming and J lost 1 base; unmatched junction nucleotides: 17. The CDR3 has 19 amino acids. The V gene's germline CDR1 is SGHTA and CDR2 FQGNSA. The CDR3 DNA reads as TGTGCCAGCAGCCCCGTAGCGCCTAGCGGGGGCCTCATGTCCTACGAGCAGTACTTC. It encodes CASSPVAPSGGLMSYEQYF. Together with reference TRBV7-2 and TRBJ2-7, the CDR3 gives the full variable domain: GAGVSQSPSNKVTEKGKDVELRCDPISGHTALYWYRQSLGQGLEFLIYFQGNSAPDKSGLPSDRFSAERTGGSVSTLTIQRTQQEDSAVYLCASSPVAPSGGLMSYEQYFGPGTRLTVT.